This T cell receptor (beta chain) was profiled in a study of vaccination effects on CD4 cells after COVID-19. In the study overall: Each participant received a vaccine that was either BNT162b2 or mRNA-1273, given as two doses. The culture medium for some 2 million PBMC per well included 9.5 to 10 IU/ml IL-2 and around 10 ug/ml peptides.

Produced via immunoSEQ multiplex PCR; TCRdb's table is partial and in-frame only. The sample holds 30,000 to 40,000 clones; roughly 87% are singletons and the top ten take less than 3%. Germline V gives CDR1 MNHEY, CDR2 SVGAGI. The CDR3 spans 15 residues. The ends lost 6 bases at V and 1 base at J; junction bases unmatched: 5. On this clone itself: Its antigen is unidentified.

Upon completion of roughly ten days in culture, CD4+ T cells were isolated. Vaccine recipients lacked prior SARS-CoV-2 infection and had negative nucleocapsid antibodies. The sequence was collected from a human donor who received a COVID-19 vaccine. The chain recombines TRBV6-5 with TRBJ2-1; the match to TRBD1 covers 8 bases. The material sequenced was CD4+ T cells from PBMCs cultured without peptide, taken before COVID-19 vaccination. CDR3 sequence (DNA): TGTGCCAGCAGCCAAGACAGGGGTTCCTACAATGAGCAGTTCTTC. This gives the protein CASSQDRGSYNEQFF.